This entry lists 32 T cell receptor beta chains sequenced from one sample in a study of regulatory T cells in long-lasting Graves disease. The sample's time point: newly diagnosed GD, antithyroid drugs for less than 3 months. PBMCs provided the RNA from which the TCR library was made. According to the study, TCR beta libraries were built with iRepertoire HTBI primers and CDR3-region Arm-PCR. MiXCR, applied by TCRdb to the multiplex PCR reads, yields one record per CDR3 protein. Of about 240,000 distinct CDR3 sequences in the sample, 20% to 25% are singletons; the top ten hold about 15%. The sequences come from peripheral blood mononuclear cells (PBMCs), collected at new diagnosis, from a patient treated with antithyroid drugs. The receptors were gathered from a female donor with Graves disease.

This clonotype has a count of ten or more. The chain carries TRBV7-9 and TRBJ1-1; D ambiguous. The CDR3 spans 15 residues. Germline CDR1 reads SEHNR; CDR2 reads FQNEAQ (reference sequence). Trimming pared 6 bases from V and 4 bases from J, leaving 18 bases between. CDR3 in amino acids: CASRPSGFGATEAFF. The CDR3 DNA follows: TGTGCCAGCAGACCCTCCGGGTTCGGTGCCACTGAAGCTTTCTTT.

This clonotype appeared many times. The J gene is TRBJ2-3, the V gene TRBV6-2 or TRBV6-3, with D possibly being TRBD2 (6 bases). The V gene's germline CDR1 is MNHEY and CDR2 SVGEGT. This CDR3 has 16 residues. The V end lost 6 bases, the J end lost 0 bases, and 16 bases lay between the germline ends. CDR3 sequence (DNA): TGTGCCAGCAGCAAACCCCCGGGGACTAGCACAGATACGCAGTATTTT. Its translation: CASSKPPGTSTDTQYF.

CDR3 in DNA: TGCGCCAGCAGGAAAAACCGGGACAGCTCGAGCTCCTATAATTCACCCCTCCACTTT. Amino acid sequence: CASRKNRDSSSSYNSPLHF. This chain links TRBV5-1 with TRBJ1-6, with 7 bases that match TRBD1. The germline gives CDR1 SGHRS, CDR2 YFSETQ. After removal of 5 bases from V and 0 bases from J, the junction contained 14 bases not matched to a gene. CDR3 length: 19 residues.

Notes on this clonotype: Possible read error: a much larger clone is one base away. Likely a read error: the CDR3 ends without its conserved phenylalanine or tryptophan. The chain employs TRBV11-2 and TRBJ2-1; TRBD1 matches 10 bases. CDR3 length: 17 amino acids. V lost 1 base, J lost 2 bases, and 5 bases stayed unmatched. In germline, CDR1 is SGHAT, CDR2 FQNNGV. The CDR3 coding sequence is TGTGCCAGCAGCTTAGTGGGCGGGACAGGGGCCTACAATGAGCAGTTCCTC. Encoded protein: CASSLVGGTGAYNEQFL.

This clonotype was observed many times. The CDR3 spells CASSSGTGDDTQYF. The CDR3 DNA sequence: TGTGCCAGCAGTTCCGGGACAGGGGACGATACGCAGTATTTT. The chain has TRBV12-3 or TRBV12-4 and TRBJ2-3; 10 bases map to TRBD1. J was trimmed by 6 bases and V by 4 bases; bases with no gene match: 4. This CDR3 contains 14 residues.

The gene calls are TRBV12-3 or TRBV12-4 and TRBJ1-1, with a weak D call TRBD1 (6 bases). The CDR3 consists of 14 residues. Trimming pared 6 bases from V and 5 bases from J, leaving 16 bases between. The CDR3 loop reads CASSTRGGETEAFF. CDR3 DNA sequence: TGTGCCAGCAGCACCAGAGGGGGTGAAACTGAAGCTTTCTTT.

This clonotype was counted at least ten times. The gene calls are TRBV7-3 and TRBJ2-1; 8 positions match TRBD1. The trim removed 5 bases at V and 4 bases at J, leaving 7 bases unmatched. CDR1 is SGHTA, CDR2 FQGTGA, per germline. The CDR3 consists of 15 residues. The CDR3 DNA follows: TGTGCCAGCAGCCCAAGGACAGGGCTTTACAATGAGCAGTTCTTC. It translates to CASSPRTGLYNEQFF.

This clonotype was observed at least ten times. The chain uses TRBV28 and TRBJ2-5; D is ambiguous. CDR1 is MDHEN, CDR2 SYDVKM, per germline. Between the trimmed V and J ends, which lost 6 bases and 1 base, there was a span of 9 bases. The CDR3 extends over 13 amino acids. The CDR3 loop reads CASSDHRQETQYF. CDR3 bases: TGTGCCAGCAGCGATCACCGCCAAGAGACCCAGTACTTC.

This clonotype occurred many times. The chain couples TRBV9 to TRBJ2-1, with D uncertain. Trimming cost V 3 bases and J 8 bases, with 18 bases left between them. This CDR3 has 15 residues. Germline V gene data show CDR1 as SGDLS and CDR2 as YYNGEE. The CDR3 DNA follows: TGTGCCAGCAGCGCTTCCCCCTTCACTGTGGATGAGCAGTTCTTC. Amino acids: CASSASPFTVDEQFF.

Concerning this clonotype itself: Only one base separates this from a far larger clonotype, so it likely reflects a read error. The V gene is TRBV5-1, the J gene TRBJ2-3, with D hard to call. The J call may be mistaken, given a closer DNA end match to TRBJ2-1. Germline values: CDR1 SGHRS, CDR2 YFSETQ. The CDR3 runs 13 residues. The CDR3 region is CASSLLPVAEQFF. CDR3 sequence (DNA): TGCGCCAGCAGCTTACTCCCTGTTGCCGAGCAGTTCTTC.

Ten or more counts support this clonotype. The chain recombines TRBV20-1 with TRBJ2-7, with 11 bases aligning to TRBD1. In germline, CDR1 is DFQATT, CDR2 SNEGSKA (reference sequence). J lost 3 bases, V lost 4 bases, and 5 bases had no gene match. The CDR3 extends over 14 amino acids. Here the CDR3 DNA reads TGCAGTGCTACCTCCGGGACAGGGGGCTACGAGCAGTACTTC. Encoded protein: CSATSGTGGYEQYF.

With regard to this clonotype: A read error is the likely source, as a far larger clone sits one nucleotide away. This sequence joins TRBV2 and TRBJ2-3, with 8 bases identical to TRBD1. The CDR3 runs 15 residues. The germline V gene has CDR1 SNHLY and CDR2 FYNNEI. In nucleotides, the CDR3 is TGTGCCAGCAGTGAAGGGACAGGGACCTACAATGAGCAGTCCTTC. Protein: CASSEGTGTYNEQSF.

The V gene is TRBV4-1, the J gene TRBJ1-3; perhaps TRBD1 as D (5 bases). The V end lost 2 bases, the J end lost 7 bases, and 9 bases lay between the germline ends. The CDR3 length is 13 residues. Germline CDR1 reads MGHRA; CDR2 reads YSYEKL. CDR3 bases: TGCGCCAGCAGCCAAACAAGGGGTAACACCATATATTTT. Amino acid sequence: CASSQTRGNTIYF.

This clonotype appeared many times. The rearrangement uses TRBV12-3 or TRBV12-4 and TRBJ2-1, with TRBD1 as a possible D gene (6 bases). V was clipped by 5 bases and J by 6 bases, with 14 bases between them. This CDR3 is built from 14 residues. The CDR3 reads CASSTALRGNEQFF. CDR3 sequence (DNA): TGTGCCAGCAGTACGGCCCTCAGGGGCAATGAGCAGTTCTTC.

This clonotype was counted only a few times. A far more abundant clone sits one base away, making this likely a read error. V usage is TRBV6-2 or TRBV6-3 and J usage is TRBJ2-1; 7 bases line up with TRBD2. The end of the DNA fits TRBJ2-5 better, so the J call may be wrong. The CDR3 covers 12 residues. Germline CDR1 and CDR2: MNHEY and SVGEGT. CDR3 region: CASSLPGGAQYF. The CDR3 nucleotides are TGTGCCAGCAGTCTTCCTGGGGGGGCCCAGTACTTC.

This clonotype has at least ten counts. The genes are TRBV6-2 or TRBV6-3 and TRBJ2-7, with 8 bases that match TRBD2. V gave up 0 bases and J gave up 2 bases; unmatched junction bases: 6. In germline, CDR1 is MNHEY, CDR2 SVGEGT. The CDR3 spans 16 residues. CDR3 nucleotides: TGTGCCAGCAGTTACTCAGTCGATAGCGGGACCTACGAGCAGTACTTC. Translated, it gives CASSYSVDSGTYEQYF.

This clonotype was seen at least ten times. The chain combines TRBV6-5 with TRBJ2-7; TRBD1 aligns across 9 bases. This CDR3 contains 15 residues. Germline assignment: CDR1 MNHEY and CDR2 SVGAGI. V lost 4 bases and J lost 0; bases outside the gene matches: 4. The CDR3 here is CASSSDRGDSYEQYF. The CDR3 region has the DNA TGTGCCAGCAGTTCGGACAGGGGAGACTCCTACGAGCAGTACTTC.

Worth noting for this clonotype: This may arise from a read error, as a much more abundant clone is one base away. Since no conserved phenylalanine or tryptophan closes the CDR3, a read error is the likely cause. This sequence joins TRBV28 and TRBJ2-2; perhaps TRBD1 as D (6 bases). Germline V gene data show CDR1 as MDHEN and CDR2 as SYDVKM. V lost 2 bases, J lost 4 bases, and 11 bases lay in between. CDR3 size: 15 residues. CDR3 region: CASSLPGVTTGELFI. CDR3 in DNA: TGTGCCAGCAGTTTACCAGGGGTAACCACCGGGGAGCTGTTTATT.

In this sample, this clonotype turned up many times. The J gene is TRBJ2-7, the V gene TRBV6-1, with 7 bases lining up with TRBD1. J gave up 6 bases and V 5 bases, and 10 bases lay outside the gene matches. CDR1 is MNHNS, CDR2 SASEGT, per germline. This CDR3 is 14 amino acids long. CDR3 region: CASSLQDRAGEQYF. The CDR3 nucleotides are TGTGCCAGCAGTCTACAAGACAGGGCGGGCGAGCAGTACTTC.

The chain links TRBV7-2 to TRBJ2-7, with 11 bases aligning to TRBD1. Trimming removed 3 bases from V and 5 bases from J; junction bases left unmatched: 3. Germline assignment: CDR1 SGHTA and CDR2 FQGNSA. This CDR3 has 14 amino acids. The CDR3 sequence: CASSFRTGGDEQYF. The CDR3 nucleotides read TGTGCCAGCAGCTTTAGGACAGGGGGCGACGAGCAGTACTTC.

This clonotype was recorded at least ten times. J is TRBJ1-5 and V is TRBV30; perhaps TRBD1 as D (5 bases). Germline CDR1 is GTSNPN and CDR2 is SVGIG (reference sequence). Trimming removed 3 bases at V and 5 bases at J, with 14 bases between. The CDR3 covers 14 residues. As DNA, the CDR3 is TGTGCCTGGAGGGGGGGGTCGGCCGATCAGCCCCAGCATTTT. It is translated as CAWRGGSADQPQHF.

This clonotype was recorded at least ten times. V and J are TRBV11-3 and TRBJ2-3; D is possibly TRBD1 (5 bases). With 4 bases removed from V and 4 bases from J, the gap between germline ends came to 12 bases. Germline V lookup: CDR1 SGHNT, CDR2 YENEEA. The CDR3 extends over 14 amino acids. The DNA of the CDR3 is TGTGCCAGCAGCTCCCGACAGTCCTCAGATACGCAGTATTTT. Translated, it gives CASSSRQSSDTQYF.

This chain joins TRBV27 and TRBJ2-7; 11 bases are a match to TRBD1. Germline V gives CDR1 MNHEY, CDR2 SMNVEV (reference sequence). V shed 2 bases, J shed 6 bases, and the junction held 6 bases outside the gene matches. The CDR3 has 15 amino acids. CDR3 DNA sequence: TGTGCCAGCAGTTTAAAGGGACAGGGGGAGAGCGAGCAGTACTTC. It specifies CASSLKGQGESEQYF.

The chain combines TRBV11-2 with TRBJ2-7, with 8 bases identical to TRBD1. V shed 1 base, J shed 5 bases, and the junction held 13 bases outside the gene matches. The CDR3 consists of 17 residues. Germline V lookup: CDR1 SGHAT, CDR2 FQNNGV. As DNA, the CDR3 is TGTGCCAGCAGCTTAGCGATGGCCGGACAGGGAGCCCACGAGCAGTACTTC. As protein: CASSLAMAGQGAHEQYF. Supplemented by reference TRBV11-2 and TRBJ2-7, the full variable domain reads EAGVAQSPRYKIIEKRQSVAFWCNPISGHATLYWYQQILGQGPKLLIQFQNNGVVDDSQLPKDRFSAERLKGVDSTLKIQPAKLEDSAVYLCASSLAMAGQGAHEQYFGPGTRLTVT.

Only a few counts were recorded for this clonotype. The rearrangement links TRBV11-3 to TRBJ1-1; D perhaps matches TRBD1 (6 bases). The CDR3 is 14 residues long. Germline-derived CDR1 and CDR2 are SGHNT and YENEEA. V lost 8 bases and J lost 1, with 14 bases in between. DNA of the CDR3: TGTGCCAGCTGGAGAGGGGGGGGGAACACTGAAGCTTTCTTT. Residues: CASWRGGGNTEAFF.

This clonotype has just a few counts. A much larger clone sits a single nucleotide away, making a read error possible. The V and J genes are TRBV18 and TRBJ2-5; D ambiguous. The germline gives CDR1 KGHSH, CDR2 LQKENI. There are 14 residues in the CDR3. The V and J ends lost 2 bases and 7 bases respectively, with 14 bases between them. This chain's CDR3 is CASSPGSAPVTQYF. For the CDR3, the DNA is TGTGCCAGCTCACCAGGTTCAGCTCCAGTGACCCAGTACTTC.

The rearrangement joins TRBV18 to TRBJ2-7; D ambiguous. Germline V gene data show CDR1 as KGHSH and CDR2 as LQKENI. V was shortened by 3 bases and J by 0 bases, with 9 bases between the two germline ends. CDR3 length: 14 amino acids. For the CDR3, the DNA is TGTGCCAGCTCACCGTCATCGAGCTCCTACGAGCAGTACTTC. It yields the protein CASSPSSSSYEQYF. The variable domain in full, with the rest retrieved from reference TRBV18 and TRBJ2-7, is NAGVMQNPRHLVRRRGQEARLRCSPMKGHSHVYWYRQLPEEGLKFMVYLQKENIIDESGMPKERFSAEFPKEGPSILRIQQVVRGDSAAYFCASSPSSSSYEQYFGPGTRLTVT.

This clonotype was detected only once. The chain links TRBV20-1 to TRBJ1-1; D is unresolved. The V gene's germline CDR1 is DFQATT and CDR2 SNEGSKA (reference sequence). V was shortened by 1 base and J by 7 bases, with 10 bases between the two germline ends. The CDR3 consists of 12 residues. The CDR3, as DNA: TGCAGTGCTAGAGTCCAGAGCGATGAAGCTTTCTTT. Its translation: CSARVQSDEAFF.

This clonotype came up many times. This chain connects TRBV7-2 to TRBJ2-7; 8 bases agree with TRBD2. Trimming took 2 bases from V and 4 from J; bases not matched to a gene: 4. This CDR3 region has 14 residues. In germline, CDR1 is SGHTA, CDR2 FQGNSA. CDR3 nucleotide sequence: TGTGCCAGCAGCTTACCGGGAGGGCCTTACGAGCAGTACTTC. It translates to CASSLPGGPYEQYF. Based on the CDR3 plus reference TRBV7-2 and TRBJ2-7, the full variable domain is GAGVSQSPSNKVTEKGKDVELRCDPISGHTALYWYRQSLGQGLEFLIYFQGNSAPDKSGLPSDRFSAERTGGSVSTLTIQRTQQEDSAVYLCASSLPGGPYEQYFGPGTRLTVT.

This clonotype came up a few times. The chain employs TRBV6-2 or TRBV6-3 and TRBJ1-4, with D hard to call. Germline loops: CDR1 MNHEY, CDR2 SVGEGT. CDR3 size: 12 residues. Between the trimmed V and J ends, which lost 5 bases and 6 bases, there was a span of 7 bases. CDR3 DNA sequence: TGTGCCAGCAGTACCGTGTATGAAAAACTGTTTTTT. Protein sequence: CASSTVYEKLFF.

This clonotype occurred many times. This chain connects TRBV6-1 to TRBJ2-1; perhaps TRBD2 as D (5 bases). This CDR3 has 18 amino acids. CDR1 is MNHNS, CDR2 SASEGT, per germline. V was cut by 7 bases and J by 0 bases, with 22 bases left in between. The CDR3 coding sequence is TGTGCCAGCAAAACTCTCGTTCCGGGGAACCGCTCCTACAATGAGCAGTTCTTC. It specifies CASKTLVPGNRSYNEQFF.

This sequence joins TRBV20-1 and TRBJ2-7, with 8 bases aligning to TRBD2. CDR1 is DFQATT, CDR2 SNEGSKA, per germline (reference sequence). V lost 1 base to trimming and J lost 2 bases; unmatched junction nucleotides: 7. CDR3 length: 15 amino acids. CDR3 region: CSARAGIAGTYEQYF. The CDR3 bases are TGCAGTGCTAGAGCGGGGATAGCGGGAACCTACGAGCAGTACTTC.